The 27 T cell receptor beta chains in this list originate from one sample, sequenced in a study of blood T cell repertoires in COVID-19. Libraries were prepared by immunoSEQ multiplex PCR; TCRdb keeps only in-frame clonotypes and omits some of them. The data show about 100,000 clones, around 88% seen once. The sample consisted of peripheral blood. Receptors originate from a human donor in a cohort sampled during active COVID-19.

The V call is TRBV9, the J call TRBJ1-1, with D possibly matching TRBD1 (5 bases). This CDR3 region has 16 residues. Germline loops: CDR1 SGDLS, CDR2 YYNGEE. The ends were cut back, 0 bases at V and 1 base at J, with 13 bases in the middle. Here the CDR3 reads CASSVERGIENTEAFF. The DNA of the CDR3 is TGTGCCAGCAGCGTAGAAAGGGGAATTGAGAACACTGAAGCTTTCTTT.

This clone was counted once. The chain employs TRBV19 and TRBJ2-2; 10 positions match TRBD2. Germline V gene sequence: CDR1 LNHDA, CDR2 SQIVND (reference sequence). Trimming took 5 bases from V and 4 from J; bases not matched to a gene: 1. The length of the CDR3 is 14 residues. The CDR3 sequence is CASSPSGSTGELFF. CDR3 bases: TGTGCCAGTAGTCCTAGCGGGAGCACCGGGGAGCTGTTTTTT. Complete variable domain (other parts from reference TRBV19 and TRBJ2-2): DGGITQSPKYLFRKEGQNVTLSCEQNLNHDAMYWYRQDPGQGLRLIYYSQIVNDFQKGDIAEGYSVSREKKESFPLTVTSAQKNPTAFYLCASSPSGSTGELFFGEGSRLTVL.

V usage is TRBV28 and J usage is TRBJ1-2; 9 bases line up with TRBD1. V lost 3 bases, J lost 2 bases, and 4 bases stayed unmatched. Germline CDR1 is MDHEN and CDR2 is SYDVKM. The CDR3 has 15 amino acids. DNA of the CDR3: TGTGCCAGCAGTTTGGTGGGACAGGGAAACTATGGCTACACCTTC. It codes for CASSLVGQGNYGYTF.

This clone was recorded only once. V and J are TRBV4-1 and TRBJ2-1; 9 bases map to TRBD2. The CDR3 extends over 16 amino acids. After removal of 1 base from V and 8 bases from J, the junction contained 9 bases not matched to a gene. The V gene's germline CDR1 is MGHRA and CDR2 YSYEKL. The CDR3 DNA reads as TGCGCCAGCAGCCAAGGTGGTGTTGCGGGAGGGTATGAGCAGTTCTTC. As protein: CASSQGGVAGGYEQFF.

The chain combines TRBV9 with TRBJ2-7; TRBD1 agrees at 9 bases. The V segment lost 4 bases and the J segment 3 bases; nucleotides outside the gene matches: 11. CDR3 length equals 16 residues. Looked up from germline, CDR1 is SGDLS and CDR2 is YYNGEE. CDR3 loop: CASSPGPGQGNYEQYF. In nucleotides, the CDR3 is TGTGCCAGCAGCCCAGGCCCGGGACAGGGTAACTACGAGCAGTACTTC.

The CDR3 DNA reads as TGTGCCAGTAGATGGACAGGGGTGAGTCAGCCCCAGCATTTT. Amino acid sequence: CASRWTGVSQPQHF. V and J are TRBV19 and TRBJ1-5; 9 bases map to TRBD1. V shed 6 bases, J shed 6 bases, and the junction held 6 bases outside the gene matches. The CDR3 contains 14 residues. CDR1 LNHDA and CDR2 SQIVND come from the germline V gene (reference sequence).

This chain joins TRBV28 and TRBJ1-6; D gene uncertain. The V and J ends lost 7 bases and 7 bases respectively, with 5 bases between them. This CDR3 region has 11 residues. The germline V gene has CDR1 MDHEN and CDR2 SYDVKM. Here the CDR3 reads CASTANSPLHF. CDR3 DNA sequence: TGTGCCAGCACTGCGAATTCACCCCTCCACTTT.

The chain carries TRBV6-1 and TRBJ1-2, with 8 bases aligning to TRBD1. The germline V gene has CDR1 MNHNS and CDR2 SASEGT. V was clipped by 0 bases and J by 6 bases; unmatched bases: 9. This CDR3 contains 16 residues. The DNA for the CDR3 is TGTGCCAGCAGTGAAGCGCCGGACAGGGCCTCGGATGGCTACACCTTC. Residues: CASSEAPDRASDGYTF.

J is TRBJ1-2 and V is TRBV5-1, with 8 nucleotides matching TRBD1. Germline CDR1 is SGHRS and CDR2 is YFSETQ. This CDR3 is 13 amino acids long. The junction had 5 bases not matched to a gene; V was cut back by 5 bases and J by 5 bases. As DNA, the CDR3 is TGCGCCAGCAGGCCCGGGACAGGATATGGCTACACCTTC. Its protein is CASRPGTGYGYTF.

The chain is built from TRBV7-2 and TRBJ1-2; no clear D. Germline assignment: CDR1 SGHTA and CDR2 FQGNSA. Trimming cost V 0 bases and J 4 bases, with 15 bases left between them. The CDR3 is made up of 16 amino acids. In nucleotides, the CDR3 is TGTGCCAGCAGCTTAGCATCCGGCCGATCGGGCTATGGCTACACCTTC. Translated, it gives CASSLASGRSGYGYTF.

This clone was counted once. This chain links TRBV11-2 with TRBJ2-7, with a tentative D call TRBD1 (6 bases). The CDR3 has 14 amino acids. Germline V lookup: CDR1 SGHAT, CDR2 FQNNGV. The V end lost 0 bases, the J end lost 3 bases, and 9 bases lay between the germline ends. The CDR3 loop reads CASSLDLGGYEQYF. The CDR3 bases are TGTGCCAGCAGCTTAGATTTAGGGGGCTACGAGCAGTACTTC.

CDR3: CASSLSSGTGVSGELFF. The CDR3 bases are TGTGCCAGCAGTTTGTCATCCGGGACAGGGGTGTCCGGGGAGCTGTTTTTT. The chain links TRBV28 to TRBJ2-2, with 10 positions matching TRBD1. Germline lookup yields CDR1 MDHEN and CDR2 SYDVKM. The CDR3 has 17 amino acids. Trimming cost V 3 bases and J 6 bases; bases outside gene matches: 10.

The chain employs TRBV19 and TRBJ2-1; D is ambiguous. Germline V gene lookup returns CDR1 LNHDA and CDR2 SQIVND (reference sequence). The CDR3 consists of 13 residues. V was shortened by 5 bases and J by 5 bases, with 10 bases between the two germline ends. In DNA, the CDR3 is TGTGCCAGTAGTCGTGGTTCAGACAATGAGCAGTTCTTC. Translating gives CASSRGSDNEQFF. The full variable domain, in which reference TRBV19 and TRBJ2-1 provide the parts outside the CDR3, is DGGITQSPKYLFRKEGQNVTLSCEQNLNHDAMYWYRQDPGQGLRLIYYSQIVNDFQKGDIAEGYSVSREKKESFPLTVTSAQKNPTAFYLCASSRGSDNEQFFGPGTRLTVL.

The gene calls are TRBV4-1 and TRBJ2-3, with 7 bases aligning to TRBD2. Germline V gene sequence: CDR1 MGHRA, CDR2 YSYEKL. V dropped 4 bases and J dropped 1; count of bases not matched to a gene: 17. The CDR3 is 19 residues long. In DNA, the CDR3 is TGCGCCAGCAGCCCCCAATTCGCCCGCGGGAGAGGTCGCACAGATACGCAGTATTTT. It translates to CASSPQFARGRGRTDTQYF.

For the CDR3, the DNA is TGTGCCAGCAGCTTAGAAGGCGGGGGGTACGACACAGATACGCAGTATTTT. As protein: CASSLEGGGYDTDTQYF. The rearrangement joins TRBV7-2 to TRBJ2-3, with 8 nucleotides matching TRBD2. The V and J ends lost 1 base and 2 bases, in that order; junction bases with no gene match: 8. The germline V gene has CDR1 SGHTA and CDR2 FQGNSA. The CDR3 extends over 17 amino acids. The whole variable domain, remainder taken from reference TRBV7-2 and TRBJ2-3, is GAGVSQSPSNKVTEKGKDVELRCDPISGHTALYWYRQSLGQGLEFLIYFQGNSAPDKSGLPSDRFSAERTGGSVSTLTIQRTQQEDSAVYLCASSLEGGGYDTDTQYFGPGTRLTVL.

The chain links TRBV11-2 to TRBJ1-1; D is uncertain. This CDR3 comprises 12 residues. V lost 3 bases and J 7 bases, leaving 9 bases between the germline ends. Germline values: CDR1 SGHAT, CDR2 FQNNGV. CDR3 DNA sequence: TGTGCCAGCAGCTTTGGCGGTTATGAAGCTTTCTTT. Residues: CASSFGGYEAFF.

The gene calls are TRBV28 and TRBJ2-5; D perhaps matches TRBD1 (6 bases). Trimming stripped 6 bases from V and 3 bases from J, with 11 bases between. There are 13 residues in the CDR3. From germline, CDR1 is MDHEN and CDR2 SYDVKM. DNA for the CDR3: TGTGCCAGCAGCCCGGGACAAGAAGAGACCCAGTACTTC. Protein: CASSPGQEETQYF.

This clone was recorded a few times. The CDR3 sequence: CASSQIGPNTEAFF. CDR3 nucleotides: TGTGCCAGCAGTCAGATTGGGCCCAACACTGAAGCTTTCTTT. V gene TRBV6-2 or TRBV6-3 combines with J gene TRBJ1-1; D not certain. Trimming cost V 5 bases and J 2 bases, with 12 bases left between them. The germline gives CDR1 MNHEY, CDR2 SVGEGT. The CDR3 extends over 14 amino acids.

The CDR3 nucleotides read TGTGCCAGCAGCTCGCTAGGACAGGGGTTCTACGAGCAGTACTTC. This codes for CASSSLGQGFYEQYF. The gene calls are TRBV7-6 and TRBJ2-7; 9 nucleotides match TRBD1. The germline CDR1 and CDR2 sequences are SGHVS and FNYEAQ. The CDR3 contains 15 residues. J was trimmed by 3 bases and V by 4 bases; bases with no gene match: 7.

CDR3 loop: CASSFRHGSYEQYF. CDR3 in DNA: TGTGCCAGCAGCTTCAGGCACGGCTCCTACGAGCAGTACTTC. The rearrangement joins TRBV5-5 to TRBJ2-7; D call uncertain. V was cut by 2 bases and J by 0 bases, with 9 bases left in between. This CDR3 is built from 14 residues. The germline V gene has CDR1 SGHKS and CDR2 YYEKEE (reference sequence).

J is TRBJ2-7 and V is TRBV6-1; TRBD1 matches 7 bases. The CDR3 consists of 15 residues. CDR1 and CDR2 (germline): MNHNS, SASEGT. The junction had 5 bases not matched to a gene; V was cut back by 0 bases and J by 3 bases. This CDR3 reads CASSEARDSDYEQYF. For the CDR3, the DNA is TGTGCCAGCAGTGAAGCAAGGGACAGCGACTACGAGCAGTACTTC.

V and J are TRBV21-1 and TRBJ2-1; the DNA was not used to check the table's D call, TRBD2. TRBV21-1 is a recognized pseudogene. There are 20 residues in the CDR3. The CDR3 DNA is TGTGCCAGCAGCACACCTTCAGTGGGGAGTCGCACCGGCTCCTACAATGAGCAGTTCTTC. It encodes CASSTPSVGSRTGSYNEQFF.

This clone has a handful of counts. The V gene is TRBV4-1, the J gene TRBJ2-3, with D perhaps TRBD2 (5 bases). CDR1 MGHRA and CDR2 YSYEKL come from the germline V gene. CDR3 length: 14 residues. V was pared by 4 bases and J by 7 bases, with 15 bases between. The DNA of the CDR3 is TGCGCCAGCAGCCTGGGAGTGCAACTAAATACGCAGTATTTT. It encodes CASSLGVQLNTQYF.

This sequence joins TRBV30 and TRBJ1-5, with D tentatively TRBD1 (5 bases). Germline CDR1 GTSNPN, CDR2 SVGIG (reference sequence). The ends were cut back, 5 bases at V and 11 bases at J, with 16 bases in the middle. This CDR3 is built from 12 residues. The DNA of the CDR3 is TGTGCCTGGGGCTACCTGGGGGGGGCCCAGCATTTT. This encodes CAWGYLGGAQHF.

This sequence joins TRBV28 and TRBJ2-7; D may be TRBD1 (5 bases). V lost 8 bases and J lost 7, with 15 bases in between. From germline, CDR1 is MDHEN and CDR2 SYDVKM. The CDR3 extends over 12 amino acids. The CDR3 sequence is CASHPFSGEQYF. The CDR3 coding sequence is TGTGCCAGCCACCCATTCTCAGGGGAGCAGTACTTC.

The chain combines TRBV2 with TRBJ2-6, with D perhaps matching TRBD1 (5 bases). V was pared by 7 bases and J by 0 bases, with 10 bases between. Germline CDR1 reads SNHLY; CDR2 reads FYNNEI. CDR3 size: 15 residues. CDR3 protein: CASNSGISGANVLTF. The CDR3 nucleotides read TGTGCCAGCAATTCAGGGATCTCTGGGGCCAACGTCCTGACTTTC. The full variable domain, with the rest looked up from reference TRBV2 and TRBJ2-6, is EPEVTQTPSHQVTQMGQEVILRCVPISNHLYFYWYRQILGQKVEFLVSFYNNEISEKSEIFDDQFSVERPDGSNFTLKIRSTKLEDSAMYFCASNSGISGANVLTFGAGSRLTVL.

The rearrangement links TRBV28 to TRBJ1-5, with a tentative D call TRBD1 (5 bases). Germline V gives CDR1 MDHEN, CDR2 SYDVKM. Trimming pared 3 bases from V and 0 bases from J, leaving 9 bases between. This CDR3 comprises 15 residues. CDR3 bases: TGTGCCAGCAGTTTCAAGGGGTATAGCAATCAGCCCCAGCATTTT. Protein sequence: CASSFKGYSNQPQHF.